This T cell receptor beta chain is from a study of cytomegalovirus exposure and HLA in healthy donors. Study-level findings and limits: According to a later analysis, most TCR beta chains associated with CMV appeared HLA-restricted. Reportedly, a later analysis found an Asian-associated ancestry cluster had fewer N-insertions than the approximately 670-donor mean.

60 Vbeta and 13 Jbeta primers were used in PCR. Some clones are missing from TCRdb's copy, which holds only in-frame ones; the method was immunoSEQ multiplex PCR. The sample includes 150,000 to 200,000 clones, 82% of them seen just once. The V gene lost 0 bases and the J gene lost 9 bases, with 9 bases spanning the gap. This CDR3 is built from 13 residues. CDR1 is SGHAT and CDR2 is FQNNGV in the germline V gene. Samples came from healthy bone marrow donors. In the case of this clone: As yet, its antigen is unknown.

The source is a woman aged 45-65 years in good health and CMV-seropositive. The sequencing input was PBMCs. The chain combines TRBV11-2 with TRBJ1-5, with D uncertain. The CDR3 DNA reads as TGTGCCAGCAGCTTAGATATGGGCCGGCCCCAGCATTTT. Its protein product is CASSLDMGRPQHF. Looking up the rest from reference TRBV11-2 and TRBJ1-5 gives the full variable domain: EAGVAQSPRYKIIEKRQSVAFWCNPISGHATLYWYQQILGQGPKLLIQFQNNGVVDDSQLPKDRFSAERLKGVDSTLKIQPAKLEDSAVYLCASSLDMGRPQHFGDGTRLSIL.